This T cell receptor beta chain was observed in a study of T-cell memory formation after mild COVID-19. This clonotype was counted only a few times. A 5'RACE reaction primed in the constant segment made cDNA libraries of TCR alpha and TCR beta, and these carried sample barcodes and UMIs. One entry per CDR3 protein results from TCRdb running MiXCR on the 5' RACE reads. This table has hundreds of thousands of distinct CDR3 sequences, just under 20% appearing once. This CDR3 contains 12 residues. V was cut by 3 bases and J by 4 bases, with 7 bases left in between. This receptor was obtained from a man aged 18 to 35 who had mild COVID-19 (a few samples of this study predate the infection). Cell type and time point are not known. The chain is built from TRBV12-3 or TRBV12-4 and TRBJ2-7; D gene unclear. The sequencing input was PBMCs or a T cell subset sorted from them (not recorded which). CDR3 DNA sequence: TGTGCCAGCAGTTTTAGCAGATACGAGCAGTACTTC. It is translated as CASSFSRYEQYF.